This T cell receptor (beta chain) was profiled in a study of a mutant IDH1 vaccine in newly diagnosed glioma. Study context: Investigators started vaccination 4-6 weeks after radiotherapy alone, or with temozolomide cycles. Patients were pretreated with radiotherapy, temozolomide, or both, mostly both. Findings and limits, study-wide: Pseudoprogression seemingly bore no relation to changes in top peripheral T cell clonotypes.

As for time point: week 11, during vaccination. The investigators gave 300 ug of mutant IDH1 20-mer peptide in each vaccine dose, together with topical imiquimod. Each donor presented with a new WHO grade 3 or 4 astrocytoma that tested IDH1-mutant and showed ATRX loss. TCRdb keeps only in-frame clones here, not all; method: immunoSEQ multiplex PCR. The top ten hold roughly 3.5% of the sample, which has 55,000 to 65,000 clones, around 80% seen once. Comments on this clone: No antigen is known for it.

V gave up 7 bases and J gave up 2 bases, with 13 bases separating them. The CDR3 runs 14 residues. Looked up from germline, CDR1 is SNHLY and CDR2 is FYNNEI. The clonotype originates from a young man with glioma. The chain employs TRBV2 and TRBJ2-3; D is tentatively TRBD1 or TRBD2 (7 bases each). The starting material was PBMCs, obtained from a glioma patient whose treatment included an IDH1 peptide vaccine. This CDR3 reads CASKRDSFTDTQYF. The CDR3 region has the DNA TGTGCCAGCAAGCGGGACAGCTTCACAGATACGCAGTATTTT.